The source of this T cell receptor (beta chain) is a study of cytomegalovirus exposure and HLA in healthy donors. This CDR3 has 14 residues. Germline V gene lookup returns CDR1 SEHNR and CDR2 FQNEAQ (reference sequence). V was clipped by 5 bases and J by 5 bases; unmatched bases: 2. The PCR had 60 Vbeta and 13 Jbeta primers. The data were produced by immunoSEQ multiplex PCR, yet TCRdb's version contains in-frame clones alone and is incomplete. The data contain a few hundred thousand clones, roughly 75% of them singletons. The sequence was obtained from a woman in her thirties in good health and CMV-seronegative. The specimen was PBMCs. V usage is TRBV7-9 and J usage is TRBJ1-4; 10 nucleotides match TRBD1. In DNA form, the CDR3 reads TGTGCCAGCAGCGACAGGGGGCTAAATGAAAAACTGTTTTTT. Amino acids: CASSDRGLNEKLFF. The whole variable domain, filled in from reference TRBV7-9 and TRBJ1-4, reads DTGVSQNPRHKITKRGQNVTFRCDPISEHNRLYWYRQTLGQGPEFLTYFQNEAQLEKSRLLSDRFSAERPKGSFSTLEIQRTEQGDSAMYLCASSDRGLNEKLFFGSGTQLSVL.